Presented here are 9 T cell receptor beta chains from one specimen sequenced in a study of blood T cell repertoires in COVID-19. Sequenced by immunoSEQ multiplex PCR; TCRdb stores in-frame clones only, minus some. Of about 150,000 clones listed, roughly 80% are singletons. Sequenced input: peripheral blood. Source of these receptors: a woman aged 55 to 70 with acute or convalescent COVID-19.

The chain is built from TRBV6-1 and TRBJ1-5; TRBD1 matches at 8 bases. There are 17 residues in the CDR3. After removal of 4 bases from V and 1 base from J, the junction contained 9 bases not matched to a gene. Germline assignment: CDR1 MNHNS and CDR2 SASEGT. CDR3 DNA sequence: TGTGCCAGCAGTGCTACCCTCGACAGGGGAAGCAATCAGCCCCAGCATTTT. Its protein product is CASSATLDRGSNQPQHF.

The CDR3 sequence: CASSLDAGQETQYF. CDR3 sequence (DNA): TGTGCCAGCAGCCTGGACGCAGGCCAAGAGACCCAGTACTTC. The chain has TRBV5-4 and TRBJ2-5; D remains ambiguous. V shed 4 bases and J shed 1 base, with 11 bases lying between them. CDR1 is SGHNT and CDR2 is YYREEE in the germline V gene (reference sequence). This CDR3 spans 14 amino acids.

The sample holds many counts of this clone. The chain links TRBV5-5 to TRBJ1-2; the match to TRBD1 covers 9 bases. Germline assignment: CDR1 SGHKS and CDR2 YYEKEE (reference sequence). The CDR3 is 15 amino acids. V dropped 0 bases and J dropped 4; count of bases not matched to a gene: 4. The CDR3 region has the DNA TGTGCCAGCAGCTTGGTCGAGGGACAGGGCTATGGCTACACCTTC. Protein product: CASSLVEGQGYGYTF.

The J gene is TRBJ1-1, the V gene TRBV27; D is uncertain. V lost 1 base and J lost 1, with 4 bases in between. Looked up from germline, CDR1 is MNHEY and CDR2 is SMNVEV (reference sequence). This CDR3 comprises 13 residues. The CDR3 loop is CASSLWQNTEAFF. DNA for the CDR3: TGTGCCAGCAGTTTATGGCAGAACACTGAAGCTTTCTTT.

The chain employs TRBV6-1 and TRBJ1-5; TRBD1 might be the D (5 bases). CDR3 length equals 16 residues. V gave up 2 bases and J gave up 5 bases, with 16 bases separating them. Germline values: CDR1 MNHNS, CDR2 SASEGT. The CDR3 DNA reads as TGTGCCAGCAGTGAATGGACCGGGGGAGGCCATCAGCCCCAGCATTTT. Translation: CASSEWTGGGHQPQHF.

This clone appeared once. CDR3 amino acids: CASSAGTDNNEQFF. The CDR3 nucleotides read TGCGCCAGCAGCGCCGGGACAGACAACAATGAGCAGTTCTTC. This rearrangement joins TRBV5-1 to TRBJ2-1, with 7 bases that match TRBD1. This CDR3 has 14 residues. Trimming at V came to 4 bases and at J to 5 bases, leaving 6 bases not matched to a gene. CDR1 is SGHRS, CDR2 YFSETQ, per germline.

The chain uses TRBV18 and TRBJ1-4; 7 bases line up with TRBD1. The V and J ends lost 5 bases and 3 bases, in that order; junction bases with no gene match: 6. There are 15 residues in the CDR3. Germline-derived CDR1 and CDR2 are KGHSH and LQKENI. In DNA form, the CDR3 reads TGTGCCAGCTCAGTACGGACAGGAGCTAATGAAAAACTGTTTTTT. Amino acid sequence: CASSVRTGANEKLFF.

V and J are TRBV28 and TRBJ1-6; D perhaps matches TRBD1 (6 bases). The V end lost 4 bases, the J end lost 8 bases, and 15 bases lay between the germline ends. There are 15 residues in the CDR3. Germline CDR1 MDHEN, CDR2 SYDVKM. The CDR3 here is CASSSQDSPHSPLHF. Written as DNA, the CDR3 is TGTGCCAGCAGTTCTCAGGACAGTCCCCATTCACCCCTCCACTTT.

The V gene is TRBV30, the J gene TRBJ1-1, with unresolved D. Trimming pared 2 bases from V and 5 bases from J, leaving 12 bases between. The CDR3 spans 13 residues. The germline V gene has CDR1 GTSNPN and CDR2 SVGIG (reference sequence). The CDR3 here is CAWSRTGRTEAFF. DNA of the CDR3: TGTGCCTGGAGTCGGACGGGGAGGACTGAAGCTTTCTTT. Full variable domain (missing parts from reference TRBV30 and TRBJ1-1): SQTIHQWPATLVQPVGSPLSLECTVEGTSNPNLYWYRQAAGRGLQLLFYSVGIGQISSEVPQNLSASRPQDRQFILSSKKLLLSDSGFYLCAWSRTGRTEAFFGQGTRLTVV.